The present TCR beta chain was sequenced within a study of T cell repertoires in cytomegalovirus infection (dated by TCRdb to the late 2010s). For the wider study: Donor HLA type was relevant to the analysis, because carriage of CMV infection together with the matching HLA type was indicated by public TCR beta signatures. Study-wide conclusions, independent of this receptor: In both this cohort and an independent cohort of some 380 donors, the cumulative frequency of public TCR beta family members distinguished carriers of CMV infection plus the relevant HLA type. The ex vivo response was dominated by HLA-C-restricted CMV-specific TCR beta clonotypes, and the single most frequent clonotype in two of eight donors was supplied by these HLA-C-restricted clonotypes.

Sequencing used an Illumina HiSeq 1500. The public reads were quality trimmed at Q25 with fastp and then assembled into clones with MiXCR by TCRdb, keeping productive beta chains. Rows with a matching CDR3 protein are joined into one entry that keeps the most common DNA and genes. This sample is represented by about 130,000 distinct CDR3 sequences; 20% to 30% of them were singletons. The leading ten clones occupy almost 35% of the sample. For CDR1 and CDR2, the germline V gene lists MDHEN and SYDVKM. Including the terminal cysteine and phenylalanine, the CDR3 comprises 15 residues. Here the CDR3 DNA is all that survives: 45 bases in frame from base 1. V loses 7 bases, J loses 3 bases, and the germline ends lie 19 bases apart. This clonotype was seen more than once but under ten times. What antigen it recognizes has not been identified. One base away there is no much larger clone; base qualities are not given.

The sequenced sample consisted of PBMCs, sequenced either directly or after in vitro stimulation (not recorded which). Recombination connected TRBV28 to TRBJ2-7; the D gene identity is not certain. The TCR was taken from a human donor in good health (CMV status not recorded). Some clones in this sample may be carry-over from other donors' samples. The sequence in DNA is TGTGCCAGCACCCGGCGGACGATTCCGTACTACGAGCAGTACTTC. It is translated as CASTRRTIPYYEQYF.